The 6 T cell receptor beta chains below come from one sample, sequenced in a study of T cells in Graves' hyperthyroidism and ophthalmopathy. Researchers took RNA transcripts and amplified the TCR beta CDR3 regions from them. Carried out on the TCR CDR3, a first-round RT-PCR used the HTBI primer set. MiXCR, applied by TCRdb to the multiplex PCR reads, yields one record per CDR3 protein. Of roughly 170,000 distinct CDR3 sequences in the sample, about 17% were seen once. Sequenced sample: blood. The receptor source for this set is a woman between 45 and 60 years old with Graves' hyperthyroidism.

This clonotype showed up many times. The gene calls are TRBV12-3 or TRBV12-4 and TRBJ2-3; 14 positions match TRBD2. The CDR3 has 15 residues. Germline trimming cut 2 bases from V and 14 bases from J; bases unmatched to any gene: 9. The CDR3 here is CASSLSGTSGRERYF. Written as DNA, the CDR3 is TGTGCCAGCAGTTTATCCGGGACTAGCGGGAGAGAACGGTATTTT.

This clonotype was seen ten or more times. The rearrangement joins TRBV5-1 to TRBJ1-4; D ambiguous. The CDR3 has 15 amino acids. Germline CDR1 is SGHRS and CDR2 is YFSETQ. V was cut by 0 bases and J by 8 bases, with 14 bases left in between. The CDR3 region is CASSLDGQRREKLFF. The DNA of the CDR3 is TGCGCCAGCAGCTTGGACGGGCAGCGGAGAGAAAAACTGTTTTTT.

This clonotype was observed a few times. The rearrangement uses TRBV6-5 and TRBJ2-7; D is unresolved. The germline gives CDR1 MNHEY, CDR2 SVGAGI. V was trimmed by 4 bases and J by 4 bases, leaving 8 bases between them. The CDR3 has 12 residues. The CDR3 DNA is TGTGCCAGCAGTTTGACCCAGTACGAGCAGTACTTC. Translation: CASSLTQYEQYF.

V gene TRBV5-1 combines with J gene TRBJ2-7, with D perhaps matching TRBD1 (5 bases). The V end lost 4 bases, the J end lost 0 bases, and 11 bases lay between the germline ends. There are 14 residues in the CDR3. CDR1 is SGHRS and CDR2 is YFSETQ in the germline V gene. The CDR3 here is CASSQQGSSYEQYF. CDR3 sequence (DNA): TGCGCCAGCAGCCAGCAGGGTAGCTCCTACGAGCAGTACTTC.

This clonotype was seen a handful of times. A junction boundary mismatches the germline segment, possibly from a read error. This sequence joins TRBV10-2 and TRBJ1-1; no reliable D call. Germline assignment: CDR1 WSHSY and CDR2 SAAADI. The CDR3 consists of 13 residues. The CDR3 sequence is CASSGWENGETFF. Written as DNA, the CDR3 is TGCGCCAGCAGTGGTTGGGAGAATGGTGAAACTTTCTTT.

This clonotype was detected only a few times. The J gene is TRBJ2-7, the V gene TRBV5-6, with 9 nucleotides matching TRBD1. Germline loops: CDR1 SGHDT, CDR2 YYEEEE. The CDR3 sequence is 18 residues long. The junction had 15 bases not matched to a gene; V was cut back by 4 bases and J by 1 base. The CDR3 spells CASSILDRGPSRSYEQYF. CDR3 sequence (DNA): TGTGCCAGCAGCATACTGGACAGGGGCCCCTCTCGTTCCTACGAGCAGTACTTC.